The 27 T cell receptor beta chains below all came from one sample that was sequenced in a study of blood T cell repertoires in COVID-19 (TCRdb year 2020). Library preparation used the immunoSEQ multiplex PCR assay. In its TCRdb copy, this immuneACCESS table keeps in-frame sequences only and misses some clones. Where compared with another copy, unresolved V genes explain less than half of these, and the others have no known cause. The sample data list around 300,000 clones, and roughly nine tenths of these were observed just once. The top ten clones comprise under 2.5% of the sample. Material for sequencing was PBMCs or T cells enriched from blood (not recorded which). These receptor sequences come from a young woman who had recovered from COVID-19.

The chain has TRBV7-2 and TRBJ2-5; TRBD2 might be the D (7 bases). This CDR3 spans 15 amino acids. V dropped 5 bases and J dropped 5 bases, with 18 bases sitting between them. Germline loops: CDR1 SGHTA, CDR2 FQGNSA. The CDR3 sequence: CASSIRGGAGETQYF. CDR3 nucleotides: TGTGCCAGCAGCATACGAGGGGGGGCAGGGGAGACCCAGTACTTC.

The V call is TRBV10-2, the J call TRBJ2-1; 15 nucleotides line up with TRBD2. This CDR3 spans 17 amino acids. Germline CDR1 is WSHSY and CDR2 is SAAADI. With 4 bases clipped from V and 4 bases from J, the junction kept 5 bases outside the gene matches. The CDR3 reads CASSGTSGGAKYNEQFF. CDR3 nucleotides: TGCGCCAGCAGTGGGACTAGCGGGGGGGCAAAGTACAATGAGCAGTTCTTC.

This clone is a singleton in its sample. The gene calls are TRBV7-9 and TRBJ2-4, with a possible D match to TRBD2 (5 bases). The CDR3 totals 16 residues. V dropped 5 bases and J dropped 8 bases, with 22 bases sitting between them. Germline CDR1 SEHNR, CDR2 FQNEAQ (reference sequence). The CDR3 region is CASSASRTGIKDIQYF. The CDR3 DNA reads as TGTGCCAGCAGCGCCAGCCGGACTGGTATTAAGGACATTCAGTACTTC.

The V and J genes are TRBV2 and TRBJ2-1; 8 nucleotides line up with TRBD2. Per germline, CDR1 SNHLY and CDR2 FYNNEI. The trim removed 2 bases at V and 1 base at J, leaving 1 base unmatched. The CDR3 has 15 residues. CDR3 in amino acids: CASSESGGSYNEQFF. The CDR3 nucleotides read TGTGCCAGCAGTGAAAGCGGGGGATCCTACAATGAGCAGTTCTTC.

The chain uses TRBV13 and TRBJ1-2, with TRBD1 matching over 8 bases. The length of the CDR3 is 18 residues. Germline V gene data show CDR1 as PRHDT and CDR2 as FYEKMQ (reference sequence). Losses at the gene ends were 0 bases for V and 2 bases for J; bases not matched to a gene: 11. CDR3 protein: CASSLGLGTGLLNYGYTF. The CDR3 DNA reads TGTGCCAGCAGCTTAGGACTTGGGACAGGTCTTCTCAACTATGGCTACACCTTC.

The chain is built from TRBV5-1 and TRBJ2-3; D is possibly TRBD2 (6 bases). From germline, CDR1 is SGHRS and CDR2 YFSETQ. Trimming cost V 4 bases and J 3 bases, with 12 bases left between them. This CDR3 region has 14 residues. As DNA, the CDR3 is TGCGCCAGCAGCACTAGCAAGGGTACAGATACGCAGTATTTT. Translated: CASSTSKGTDTQYF.

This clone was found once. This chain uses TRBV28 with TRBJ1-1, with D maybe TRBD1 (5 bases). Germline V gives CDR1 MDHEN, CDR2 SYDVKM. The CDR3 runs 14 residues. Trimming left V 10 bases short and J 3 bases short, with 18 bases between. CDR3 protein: CAIILRQGDTEAFF. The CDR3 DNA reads TGTGCCATAATCCTACGTCAGGGCGACACTGAAGCTTTCTTT.

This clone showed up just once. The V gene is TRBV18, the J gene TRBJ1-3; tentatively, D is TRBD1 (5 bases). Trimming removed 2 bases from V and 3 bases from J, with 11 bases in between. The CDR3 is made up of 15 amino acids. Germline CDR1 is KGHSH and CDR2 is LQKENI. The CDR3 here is CASSPFGRDGNTIYF. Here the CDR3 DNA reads TGTGCCAGCTCACCATTTGGCAGGGATGGAAACACCATATATTTT.

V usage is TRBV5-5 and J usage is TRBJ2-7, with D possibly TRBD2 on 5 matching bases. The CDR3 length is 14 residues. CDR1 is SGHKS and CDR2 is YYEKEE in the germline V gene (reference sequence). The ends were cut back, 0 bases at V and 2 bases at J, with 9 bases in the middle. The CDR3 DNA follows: TGTGCCAGCAGCTTGGAAGAGGGAACCTACGAGCAGTACTTC. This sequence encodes CASSLEEGTYEQYF.

The CDR3 DNA is TGTGCCAGCAGTGAACCGGTTGGGGGGGAAGGTCGGAGAAACACCATATATTTT. Translating it yields CASSEPVGGEGRRNTIYF. This chain joins TRBV6-1 and TRBJ1-3; tentatively, D is TRBD1 (5 bases). The CDR3 length is 18 residues. The germline gives CDR1 MNHNS, CDR2 SASEGT. The V and J ends lost 2 bases and 5 bases respectively, with 22 bases between them.

The CDR3 sequence is CASSTRGYNQPQHF. The DNA of the CDR3 is TGTGCCAGTAGTACCCGGGGTTATAATCAGCCCCAGCATTTT. This chain uses TRBV19 with TRBJ1-5; D unclear. CDR3 length: 14 amino acids. In germline, CDR1 is LNHDA, CDR2 SQIVND (reference sequence). The V end was cut by 4 bases, the J end by 4 bases, with 11 bases between.

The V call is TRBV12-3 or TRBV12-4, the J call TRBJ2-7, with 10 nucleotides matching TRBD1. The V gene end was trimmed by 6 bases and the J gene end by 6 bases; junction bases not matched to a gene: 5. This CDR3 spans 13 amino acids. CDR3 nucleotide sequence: TGTGCCAGCAGCCGATGGGACAGGGGCGAGCAGTACTTC. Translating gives CASSRWDRGEQYF.

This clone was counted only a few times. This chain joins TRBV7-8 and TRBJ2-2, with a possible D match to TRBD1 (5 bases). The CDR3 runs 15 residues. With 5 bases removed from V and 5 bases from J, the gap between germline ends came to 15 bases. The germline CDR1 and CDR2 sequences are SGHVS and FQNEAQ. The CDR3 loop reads CASSPTPTVTGELFF. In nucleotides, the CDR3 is TGTGCCAGCAGCCCCACTCCGACAGTGACCGGGGAGCTGTTTTTT.

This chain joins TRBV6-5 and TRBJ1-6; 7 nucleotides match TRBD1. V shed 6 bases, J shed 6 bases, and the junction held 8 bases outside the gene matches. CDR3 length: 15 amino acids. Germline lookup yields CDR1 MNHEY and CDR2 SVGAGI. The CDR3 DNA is TGTGCCAGCAGCCAACAGGGGTCTCGTAATTCACCCCTCCACTTT. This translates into CASSQQGSRNSPLHF.

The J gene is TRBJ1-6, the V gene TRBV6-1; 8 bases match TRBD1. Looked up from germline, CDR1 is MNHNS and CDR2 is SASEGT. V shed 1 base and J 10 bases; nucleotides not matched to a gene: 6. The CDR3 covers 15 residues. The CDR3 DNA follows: TGTGCCAGCAGTGAAGGGACAGGGCCTAGGTCACCCCTCCACTTT. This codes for CASSEGTGPRSPLHF.

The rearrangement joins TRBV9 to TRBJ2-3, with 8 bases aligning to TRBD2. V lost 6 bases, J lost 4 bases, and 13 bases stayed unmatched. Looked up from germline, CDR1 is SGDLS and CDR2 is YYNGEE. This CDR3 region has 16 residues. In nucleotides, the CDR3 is TGTGCCAGCAACCCATCATCGGGGGGGCCACCAGATACGCAGTATTTT. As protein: CASNPSSGGPPDTQYF.

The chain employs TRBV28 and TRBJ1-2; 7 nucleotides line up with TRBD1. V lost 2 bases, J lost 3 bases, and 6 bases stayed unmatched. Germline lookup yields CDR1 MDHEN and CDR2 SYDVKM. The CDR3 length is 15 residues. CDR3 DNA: TGTGCCAGCAGTTTAGAGGGGGCTTATTACTATGGCTACACCTTC. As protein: CASSLEGAYYYGYTF.

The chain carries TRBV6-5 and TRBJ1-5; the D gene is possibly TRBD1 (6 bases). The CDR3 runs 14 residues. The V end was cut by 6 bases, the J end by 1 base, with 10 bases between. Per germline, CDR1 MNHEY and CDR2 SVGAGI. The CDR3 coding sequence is TGTGCCAGCAGGGCAGGGGTCAGCAATCAGCCCCAGCATTTT. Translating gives CASRAGVSNQPQHF.

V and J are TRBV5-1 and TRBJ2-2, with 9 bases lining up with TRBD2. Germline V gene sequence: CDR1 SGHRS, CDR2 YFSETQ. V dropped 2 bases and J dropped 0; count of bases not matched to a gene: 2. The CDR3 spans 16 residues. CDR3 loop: CASSLAGGPNTGELFF. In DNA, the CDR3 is TGCGCCAGCAGCTTAGCGGGGGGCCCGAACACCGGGGAGCTGTTTTTT.

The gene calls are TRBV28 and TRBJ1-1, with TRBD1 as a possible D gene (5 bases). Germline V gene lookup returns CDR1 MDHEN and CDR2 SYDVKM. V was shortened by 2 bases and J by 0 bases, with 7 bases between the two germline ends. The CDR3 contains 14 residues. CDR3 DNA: TGTGCCAGCAGTTTACCGACAGTGAACACTGAAGCTTTCTTT. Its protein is CASSLPTVNTEAFF.

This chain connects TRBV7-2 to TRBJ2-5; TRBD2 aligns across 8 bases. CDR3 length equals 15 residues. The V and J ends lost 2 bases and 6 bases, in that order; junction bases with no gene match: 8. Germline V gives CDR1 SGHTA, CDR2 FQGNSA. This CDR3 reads CASSLLAGLWQTQYF. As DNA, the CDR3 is TGTGCCAGCAGCTTACTAGCGGGTCTTTGGCAGACCCAGTACTTC.

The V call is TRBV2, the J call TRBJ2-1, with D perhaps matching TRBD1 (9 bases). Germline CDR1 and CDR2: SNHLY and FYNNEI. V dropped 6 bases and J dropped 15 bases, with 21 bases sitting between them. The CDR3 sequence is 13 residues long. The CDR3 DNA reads TGTGCCAGCAGGGACAGGGGACTAGGGAACGGGTTCTTC. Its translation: CASRDRGLGNGFF.

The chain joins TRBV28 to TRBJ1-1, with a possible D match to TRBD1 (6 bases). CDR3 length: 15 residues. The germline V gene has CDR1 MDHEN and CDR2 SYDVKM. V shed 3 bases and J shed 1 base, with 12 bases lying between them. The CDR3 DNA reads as TGTGCCAGCAGTTTTGGGGGGGGGCCGAACACTGAAGCTTTCTTT. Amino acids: CASSFGGGPNTEAFF.

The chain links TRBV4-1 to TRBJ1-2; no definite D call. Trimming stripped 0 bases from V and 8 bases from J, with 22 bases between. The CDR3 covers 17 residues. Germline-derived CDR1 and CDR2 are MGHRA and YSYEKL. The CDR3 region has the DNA TGCGCCAGCAGCCAAGATCGTCACGGTCGGGATCTTGAGGGCTACACCTTC. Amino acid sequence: CASSQDRHGRDLEGYTF.

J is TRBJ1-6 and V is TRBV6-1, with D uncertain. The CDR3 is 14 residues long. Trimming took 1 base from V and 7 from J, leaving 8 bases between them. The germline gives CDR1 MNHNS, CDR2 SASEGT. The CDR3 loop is CASSEGGVNSPLHF. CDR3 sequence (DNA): TGTGCCAGCAGTGAAGGGGGAGTAAATTCACCCCTCCACTTT.

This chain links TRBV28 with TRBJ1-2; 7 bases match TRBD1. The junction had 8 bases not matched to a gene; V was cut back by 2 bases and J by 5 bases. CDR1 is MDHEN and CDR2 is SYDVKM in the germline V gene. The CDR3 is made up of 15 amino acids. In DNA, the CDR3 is TGTGCCAGCAGTTTACCGACAGGGTGGGAGTATGGCTACACCTTC. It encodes CASSLPTGWEYGYTF.

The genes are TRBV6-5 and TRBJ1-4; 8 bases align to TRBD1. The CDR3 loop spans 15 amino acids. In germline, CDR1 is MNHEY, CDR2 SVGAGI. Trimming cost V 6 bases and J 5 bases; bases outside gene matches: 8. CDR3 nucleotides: TGTGCCAGCAGCGACAGGGGAAGGAGGAATGAAAAACTGTTTTTT. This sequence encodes CASSDRGRRNEKLFF.